This TCR beta chain was captured in a study of blood T cell repertoires in COVID-19 (dated by TCRdb to 2020 to 2022). With respect to the entire study: Collaborator samples came from the United States, Italy and Spain and covered acute and convalescent phases of COVID-19. The material from the prospective study consisted of cDNA or gDNA derived from T cells, B-cell-depleted T cells, or PBMCs. Deeply sampled blood TCRbeta repertoires from subjects exposed to, actively infected with, or recovered from COVID-19 were included in the dataset. A freely available public database, intended as a resource for researchers studying the immune response to SARS-CoV-2, is where the repertoires were released. The samples were drawn from two sources: the first 160 participants of the ongoing ImmuneRACE study, and 950 to 1,500 subjects contributed by 6 global collaborators. Sample metadata almost always included a de-identified subject ID, COVID-19 status, age in years and sex. Where available, HLA class I and class II types were taken from metadata supplied by the sample provider and were not determined by assay-based typing. Study-wide findings and limitations: How much clinical and demographic metadata was included differed by source and by participant, and the metadata was provided uncurated.

TCRbeta CDR3 regions were amplified from genomic DNA using the immunoSEQ Assay, a bias-controlled multiplex PCR. Under the source paper's analysis protocol: Within the assay, amplification of reference gene primers was used to estimate how many nucleated cells each sample contained. To quantify the absolute abundance of each unique TCRbeta CDR3 rearrangement, sequence reads were collapsed and filtered. Productive Simpson clonality was computed per sample as the square root of Simpson's diversity index over productive rearrangements. TCRdb holds this immuneACCESS table with in-frame rearrangements only. Some clones are missing; in checked studies, unresolved V genes explain under half, and the rest has no known cause. V and J calls and clone size come straight from that table; D and trimming were deduced from the DNA. This sample comprises just over 300,000 clones, over 80% of them detected only once. The ten largest clonotypes hold 8% to 9% of the sample.

The CDR3 measures 16 amino acids from cysteine to phenylalanine. The read is trimmed to its CDR3 DNA, 48 bases read in frame from base 1. Trimming takes 3 bases from V and 6 bases from J, and the germline ends sit 18 bases apart. CDR1 and CDR2 are drawn from the germline V gene: SGDLS, YYNGEE. Participants in the prospective study were aged about 18 to 89 years, lived in about two dozen United States geographic areas, and enrolled through a virtual design. Cohort assignment in the prospective study relied on participant-reported clinical history from a screening survey and a study questionnaire. Recovered participants in ImmuneRACE Cohort 3 were defined by two consecutive negative NP/OP PCR tests, clearance by a healthcare professional, or resolution of symptoms. In the prospective study, mobile phlebotomists collected whole blood, serum and a nasopharyngeal or oropharyngeal swab from each participant. Additional blood draws and questionnaires over an approximately 2-month period could optionally be provided by prospective study participants. Blood samples from the prospective study were shipped frozen or at room temperature prior to DNA extraction.

Concerning this clone: Its antigen is not yet known. Base qualities are missing; no much larger clone stands one base away.

The sequence came from a woman between 18 and 29 years old who had recovered from COVID-19. Sequencing was carried out using PBMCs or T cells enriched from blood (not recorded which). The chain is assembled from TRBV9 and TRBJ2-2, and TRBD2 may be the D gene, going by 7 matching bases. The CDR3 loop reads CASSGHTGRVAGELFF. The bases are TGTGCCAGCAGCGGGCACACAGGGAGGGTGGCCGGGGAGCTGTTTTTT.